These 9 T cell receptor beta chains were all obtained from the same sample, sequenced in a study of shared clonotypes between healthy human individuals. Assay used: immunoSEQ multiplex PCR; TCRdb lists only in-frame clones, some missing. This table holds roughly 2 million clones, 90% to 95% found once. Sequenced input: naive CD4+ T cells sorted from blood. Subset specified: CD45RA+ positively selected. These receptor sequences come from a man younger than 30 in good health.

The chain has TRBV2 and TRBJ2-7, with D perhaps assigned TRBD1 or TRBD2 (5 bases each). Per the germline V gene, CDR1 is SNHLY and CDR2 is FYNNEI. CDR3 size: 13 residues. V was clipped by 0 bases and J by 8 bases, with 11 bases between them. The CDR3 reads CASSEAPEGKQYF. The CDR3 coding sequence is TGTGCCAGCAGTGAAGCGCCCGAGGGGAAGCAGTACTTC.

On this clone: A much larger clone lies a single base off, so this may be a read error. This specimen includes other DNA sequences encoding the same CDR3. The chain uses TRBV6-5 and TRBJ2-7; D ambiguous. V was cut by 2 bases and J by 5 bases, with 7 bases left in between. CDR1 is MNHEY, CDR2 SVGAGI, per germline. This CDR3 is 12 amino acids long. This CDR3 reads CASSYLADEQYF. Here the CDR3 DNA reads TGTGCCAGCAGTTACCTGGCAGACGAGCAGTACTTC.

The genes are TRBV19 and TRBJ1-6; D is ambiguous. The CDR3 covers 14 residues. V gave up 4 bases and J gave up 4 bases, with 8 bases separating them. The V gene's germline CDR1 is LNHDA and CDR2 SQIVND (reference sequence). The CDR3 sequence: CASSTQEYNSPLHF. As DNA, the CDR3 is TGTGCCAGTAGTACGCAGGAATATAATTCACCCCTCCACTTT.

The CDR3 sequence is CASSVSGQGFGSYTF. CDR3 coding DNA: TGCGCCAGCAGCGTGTCGGGACAGGGATTTGGTAGCTACACCTTC. The gene calls are TRBV5-1 and TRBJ1-2; 9 bases fit TRBD1. Trimming took 4 bases from V and 9 from J; bases not matched to a gene: 13. Germline V CDR1 and CDR2: SGHRS, YFSETQ. CDR3 length equals 15 residues.

The chain couples TRBV7-2 to TRBJ2-1, with TRBD2 matching over 10 bases. J gave up 7 bases and V 5 bases, and 8 bases lay outside the gene matches. This CDR3 comprises 15 residues. CDR1 SGHTA and CDR2 FQGNSA come from the germline V gene. For the CDR3, the DNA is TGTGCCAGCAGCCCCCTTCAAGCGGGGGGGAATGAGCAGTTCTTC. It encodes CASSPLQAGGNEQFF.

As for this clone: Other DNA sequences in the sample encode the same CDR3. The rearrangement joins TRBV5-1 to TRBJ2-5; TRBD2 is a possible D gene (6 bases). V was cut by 6 bases and J by 5 bases, with 14 bases left in between. The CDR3 loop spans 13 amino acids. Germline CDR1 reads SGHRS; CDR2 reads YFSETQ. The CDR3 loop is CASTGGVGETQYF. DNA for the CDR3: TGCGCCAGCACGGGCGGGGTAGGGGAGACCCAGTACTTC.

V usage is TRBV6-1 and J usage is TRBJ2-2; D is ambiguous. The CDR3 extends over 12 amino acids. Trimming pared 2 bases from V and 7 bases from J, leaving 5 bases between. CDR1 is MNHNS and CDR2 is SASEGT in the germline V gene. The CDR3 DNA reads as TGTGCCAGCAGTGAAATGCTCGGGGAGCTGTTTTTT. Its protein product is CASSEMLGELFF.

The CDR3 sequence: CAWSARSAQYF. The CDR3, as DNA: TGTGCCTGGAGTGCTAGGTCGGCCCAGTACTTC. The V call is TRBV30, the J call TRBJ2-5; D is undetermined. The V end lost 1 base, the J end lost 9 bases, and 9 bases lay between the germline ends. Germline V gene sequence: CDR1 GTSNPN, CDR2 SVGIG (reference sequence). The CDR3 covers 11 residues.

The CDR3 loop reads CASSLELLRGTEAFF. The CDR3 DNA reads as TGTGCCAGCAGCTTGGAGCTCCTTCGAGGGACTGAAGCTTTCTTT. V is TRBV5-6 and J is TRBJ1-1, with unresolved D. The CDR3 has 15 amino acids. Per the germline V gene, CDR1 is SGHDT and CDR2 is YYEEEE. The V and J ends lost 0 bases and 5 bases respectively, with 14 bases between them.